A single sample is the source of the 25 T cell receptor beta chains below, sequenced in a study of cytomegalovirus exposure and HLA in healthy donors. PCR employed 60 Vbeta and 13 Jbeta primers. Sequencing was performed with immunoSEQ multiplex PCR; in TCRdb, only in-frame clones are kept and a portion is missing. The data show roughly 100,000 clones, around 75% seen once. Sample: PBMCs. The receptors derive from a man in his forties in good health and CMV-seronegative.

The chain carries TRBV6-6 and TRBJ1-1; D is ambiguous. V was cut by 10 bases and J by 5 bases, with 17 bases left in between. Germline assignment: CDR1 MNHNY and CDR2 SVGAGI (reference sequence). This CDR3 is built from 13 residues. The CDR3 sequence is CAITQTSGTEAFF. The CDR3 nucleotides are TGTGCCATTACGCAGACTAGCGGGACTGAAGCTTTCTTT.

The chain couples TRBV7-9 to TRBJ2-3; D call uncertain. The CDR3 contains 15 residues. Germline V lookup: CDR1 SEHNR, CDR2 FQNEAQ (reference sequence). V dropped 3 bases and J dropped 0 bases, with 10 bases sitting between them. The CDR3 coding sequence is TGTGCCAGCAGCTTTGTGGAGCCAAGCACAGATACGCAGTATTTT. This translates into CASSFVEPSTDTQYF.

This clone was detected only a few times. The J gene is TRBJ1-1, the V gene TRBV21-1; the table's D call, TRBD1, was not checked against the DNA. TRBV21-1 represents a pseudogene. The CDR3 is made up of 12 amino acids. The CDR3, as DNA: TGTGCCAGCAGCAATGGGCCTGGGGAAGCTTTCTTT. Translation gives CASSNGPGEAFF.

The genes are TRBV5-1 and TRBJ1-5; possibly TRBD1 for D (6 bases). CDR3 length equals 15 residues. V lost 0 bases and J lost 4, with 11 bases in between. Looked up from germline, CDR1 is SGHRS and CDR2 is YFSETQ. CDR3 protein: CASSLGPQGNQPQHF. Written as DNA, the CDR3 is TGCGCCAGCAGCTTGGGGCCACAGGGAAATCAGCCCCAGCATTTT. The whole variable domain, filled in from reference TRBV5-1 and TRBJ1-5, reads KAGVTQTPRYLIKTRGQQVTLSCSPISGHRSVSWYQQTPGQGLQFLFEYFSETQRNKGNFPGRFSGRQFSNSRSEMNVSTLELGDSALYLCASSLGPQGNQPQHFGDGTRLSIL.

The V call is TRBV7-9, the J call TRBJ1-4; tentative D call: TRBD1 (5 bases). The CDR3 runs 13 residues. The ends were cut back, 6 bases at V and 8 bases at J, with 13 bases in the middle. CDR1 and CDR2 (germline): SEHNR, FQNEAQ (reference sequence). The CDR3 loop is CASRGGSGEKLFF. The CDR3 DNA follows: TGTGCCAGCAGGGGGGGGTCTGGGGAAAAACTGTTTTTT.

The gene calls are TRBV15 and TRBJ1-1; D unclear. The CDR3 loop spans 13 amino acids. Germline CDR1 is LNHNV and CDR2 is YYDKDF (reference sequence). With 5 bases removed from V and 1 base from J, the gap between germline ends came to 8 bases. This CDR3 reads CATSLETNTEAFF. The CDR3 bases are TGTGCCACCAGCCTGGAGACGAACACTGAAGCTTTCTTT.

In this sample, this clone turned up once. The chain is built from TRBV7-2 and TRBJ1-3, with D unclear. This CDR3 has 15 amino acids. V gave up 0 bases and J gave up 5 bases, with 11 bases separating them. The germline CDR1 and CDR2 sequences are SGHTA and FQGNSA. The CDR3 region has the DNA TGTGCCAGCAGCTTAGCGTCGACATCCAGAAACACCATATATTTT. Its translation is CASSLASTSRNTIYF.

Regarding this clone: The conserved phenylalanine or tryptophan is not found at the CDR3 terminus, so this likely reflects a read error. The V gene is TRBV25-1, the J gene TRBJ1-2, with TRBD1 as a possible D gene (5 bases). CDR1 is MGHDK, CDR2 SYGVNS, per germline. The CDR3 contains 15 residues. Trimming removed 2 bases from V and 2 bases from J, with 12 bases in between. DNA of the CDR3: TGTGCCAGCAGTGAAACGTCAGGGCGAAACTATGGCTACACCCTC. The encoded protein is CASSETSGRNYGYTL.

The chain combines TRBV29-1 with TRBJ1-4, with D maybe TRBD1 (5 bases). This CDR3 comprises 13 residues. The V end lost 4 bases, the J end lost 5 bases, and 11 bases lay between the germline ends. Germline V lookup: CDR1 SQVTM, CDR2 ANQGSEA. The CDR3 region has the DNA TGCAGCGTTGGAATCAGGGCCAATGAAAAACTGTTTTTT. It translates to CSVGIRANEKLFF.

The rearrangement joins TRBV5-8 to TRBJ1-1; D possibly corresponds to TRBD1 (6 bases). The CDR3 has 15 residues. Trimming pared 0 bases from V and 5 bases from J, leaving 14 bases between. Germline values: CDR1 SGHTS, CDR2 YDEGEE. CDR3 residues: CASSLGQGIGTEAFF. CDR3 DNA: TGTGCCAGCAGCTTGGGGCAGGGGATAGGGACTGAAGCTTTCTTT.

The rearrangement uses TRBV19 and TRBJ2-5; tentative D call: TRBD1 (5 bases). The germline V gene encodes CDR1 LNHDA and CDR2 SQIVND (reference sequence). The CDR3 extends over 14 amino acids. V was clipped by 1 base and J by 5 bases, with 11 bases between them. The chain's CDR3 is CASSIGPGLETQYF. CDR3 in DNA: TGTGCCAGTAGTATAGGCCCAGGGCTGGAGACCCAGTACTTC.

The chain couples TRBV30 to TRBJ1-5; TRBD1 is a possible D gene (6 bases). The CDR3 sequence is 12 residues long. Germline V gene data show CDR1 as GTSNPN and CDR2 as SVGIG (reference sequence). Trimming removed 0 bases from V and 11 bases from J, with 11 bases in between. CDR3 in amino acids: CAWSVPQGAQHF. The CDR3 DNA is TGTGCCTGGAGTGTACCACAGGGAGCCCAGCATTTT.

The genes are TRBV2 and TRBJ2-7; 10 nucleotides line up with TRBD2. The germline V gene encodes CDR1 SNHLY and CDR2 FYNNEI. The length of the CDR3 is 15 residues. The ends lost 5 bases at V and 0 bases at J; junction bases unmatched: 4. Here the CDR3 reads CASSYSGGNSYEQYF. CDR3 in DNA: TGTGCCAGCAGTTATAGCGGGGGGAACTCCTACGAGCAGTACTTC.

The gene calls are TRBV10-3 and TRBJ2-3; TRBD1 matches at 7 bases. The CDR3 totals 14 residues. Germline V gives CDR1 ENHRY, CDR2 SYGVKD. V lost 6 bases, J lost 0 bases, and 3 bases stayed unmatched. CDR3 in DNA: TGTGCCATCAGGCAACAGGGGAGCACAGATACGCAGTATTTT. Translation gives CAIRQQGSTDTQYF.

The chain is built from TRBV5-4 and TRBJ2-3; a weak D match, TRBD2 (6 bases). The V gene's germline CDR1 is SGHNT and CDR2 YYREEE (reference sequence). V gave up 4 bases and J gave up 5 bases, with 14 bases separating them. CDR3 length equals 14 residues. CDR3 loop: CASSTVGSLDTQYF. In nucleotides, the CDR3 is TGTGCCAGCAGCACAGTCGGGAGCTTAGATACGCAGTATTTT.

This clone showed up just a few times. V and J are TRBV7-3 and TRBJ2-6, with D possibly matching TRBD1 (5 bases). The CDR3 spans 19 residues. V dropped 0 bases and J dropped 0 bases, with 15 bases sitting between them. The V gene's germline CDR1 is SGHTA and CDR2 FQGTGA. CDR3 sequence: CASSLTGGQTYSGANVLTF. CDR3 nucleotides: TGTGCCAGCAGCTTAACCGGCGGACAAACCTACTCTGGGGCCAACGTCCTGACTTTC. The whole variable domain, remainder taken from reference TRBV7-3 and TRBJ2-6, is GAGVSQTPSNKVTEKGKYVELRCDPISGHTALYWYRQSLGQGPEFLIYFQGTGAADDSGLPNDRFFAVRPEGSVSTLKIQRTERGDSAVYLCASSLTGGQTYSGANVLTFGAGSRLTVL.

This clone was detected a few times. The rearrangement links TRBV11-3 to TRBJ2-5, with 8 bases identical to TRBD1. The CDR3 is 14 amino acids. J was trimmed by 7 bases and V by 4 bases; bases with no gene match: 8. CDR1 and CDR2 (germline): SGHNT, YENEEA. The CDR3 sequence: CASSSIDRGMTQYF. The CDR3, as DNA: TGTGCCAGCAGCTCCATTGACAGGGGAATGACCCAGTACTTC.

The chain links TRBV29-1 to TRBJ2-5, with a weak D call TRBD1 (5 bases). The germline V and J ends were trimmed by 4 bases and 5 bases, with 11 bases remaining between them. Germline V gene sequence: CDR1 SQVTM, CDR2 ANQGSEA. This CDR3 spans 12 amino acids. The CDR3 DNA follows: TGCAGCGTTGGTAAGGGGCTGGAGACCCAGTACTTC. Protein product: CSVGKGLETQYF.

The chain couples TRBV10-1 to TRBJ2-7; 8 bases map to TRBD2. The CDR3 runs 14 residues. Germline V gene lookup returns CDR1 WNHNN and CDR2 SYGVQD (reference sequence). V lost 1 base to trimming and J lost 3 bases; unmatched junction nucleotides: 2. The CDR3 bases are TGCGCCAGCAGTGAGTTCAGCGGGAGCTACGAGCAGTACTTC. Its translation: CASSEFSGSYEQYF.

The rearrangement uses TRBV11-2 and TRBJ2-2; TRBD1 is a possible D gene (5 bases). With 1 base removed from V and 7 bases from J, the gap between germline ends came to 13 bases. CDR3 length: 15 amino acids. Germline CDR1 reads SGHAT; CDR2 reads FQNNGV. The CDR3 DNA reads TGTGCCAGCAGCTTAGTCCCAGGGTCGAGCGGGGAGCTGTTTTTT. Translated, it gives CASSLVPGSSGELFF.

This clone appeared a few times. The V and J genes are TRBV4-1 and TRBJ2-3, with a weak D call TRBD1 (6 bases). Germline values: CDR1 MGHRA, CDR2 YSYEKL. The CDR3 runs 15 residues. V was shortened by 8 bases and J by 6 bases, with 21 bases between the two germline ends. CDR3 DNA sequence: TGCGCCAGCCTTAAGGGGGTCCTTGGGTGGGATACGCAGTATTTT. It yields the protein CASLKGVLGWDTQYF.

This chain uses TRBV11-3 with TRBJ1-1; D gene unclear. CDR3 length: 13 amino acids. Germline CDR1 reads SGHNT; CDR2 reads YENEEA. V shed 1 base and J shed 3 bases, with 6 bases lying between them. The CDR3 loop reads CASSLVADTEAFF. In DNA form, the CDR3 reads TGTGCCAGCAGCTTAGTAGCCGACACTGAAGCTTTCTTT.

There are a few counts of this clone. The V call is TRBV5-1, the J call TRBJ1-6; 8 nucleotides align to TRBD1. CDR3 size: 14 residues. The junction had 3 bases not matched to a gene; V was cut back by 4 bases and J by 6 bases. In germline, CDR1 is SGHRS, CDR2 YFSETQ. The CDR3 nucleotides are TGCGCCAGCAGCCGGACAGGGATTAATTCACCCCTCCACTTT. Its protein product is CASSRTGINSPLHF.

In this sample, this clone turned up a few times. The chain couples TRBV19 to TRBJ2-5, with 8 bases fitting TRBD1. CDR1 is LNHDA and CDR2 is SQIVND in the germline V gene (reference sequence). The J segment lost 4 bases and the V segment lost 5 bases, leaving 12 bases of the junction unmatched. This CDR3 contains 16 residues. CDR3 DNA: TGTGCCAGTAGTGCTAGGCCAGGGGGCGAGGGAGAGACCCAGTACTTC. Its protein is CASSARPGGEGETQYF.

The genes are TRBV18 and TRBJ2-5; 7 bases fit TRBD1. CDR3 length: 15 residues. The germline V gene encodes CDR1 KGHSH and CDR2 LQKENI. V lost 3 bases, J lost 2 bases, and 6 bases stayed unmatched. CDR3 in amino acids: CASSPGQTGQETQYF. In DNA form, the CDR3 reads TGTGCCAGCTCACCGGGACAGACGGGACAAGAGACCCAGTACTTC.